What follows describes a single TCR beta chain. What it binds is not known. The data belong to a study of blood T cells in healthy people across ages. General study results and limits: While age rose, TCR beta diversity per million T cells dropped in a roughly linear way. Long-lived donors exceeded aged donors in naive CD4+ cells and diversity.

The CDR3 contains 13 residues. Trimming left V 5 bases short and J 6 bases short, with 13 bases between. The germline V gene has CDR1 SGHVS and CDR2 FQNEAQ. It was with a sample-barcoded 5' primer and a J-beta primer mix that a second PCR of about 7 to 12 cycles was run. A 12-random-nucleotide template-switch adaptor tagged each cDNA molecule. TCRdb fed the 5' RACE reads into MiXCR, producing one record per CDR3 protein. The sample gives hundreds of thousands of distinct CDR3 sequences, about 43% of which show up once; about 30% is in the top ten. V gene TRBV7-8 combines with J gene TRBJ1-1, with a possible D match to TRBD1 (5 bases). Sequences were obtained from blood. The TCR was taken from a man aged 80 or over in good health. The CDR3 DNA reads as TGTGCCAGCAGCCTCAAACAGGAGTCTGAAGCTTTCTTT. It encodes CASSLKQESEAFF.